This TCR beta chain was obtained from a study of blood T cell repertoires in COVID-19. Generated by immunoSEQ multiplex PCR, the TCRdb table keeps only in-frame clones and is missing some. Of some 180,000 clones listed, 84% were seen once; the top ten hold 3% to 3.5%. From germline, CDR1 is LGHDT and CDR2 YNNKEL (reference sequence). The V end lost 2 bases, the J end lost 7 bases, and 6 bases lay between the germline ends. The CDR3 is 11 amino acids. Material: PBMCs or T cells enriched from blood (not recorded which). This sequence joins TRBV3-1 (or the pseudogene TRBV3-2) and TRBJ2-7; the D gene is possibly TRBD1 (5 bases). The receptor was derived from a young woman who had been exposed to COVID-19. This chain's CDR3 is CASSQTGEQYF. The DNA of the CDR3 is TGTGCCAGCAGCCAAACAGGAGAGCAGTACTTC.